The 20 T cell receptor beta chains presented below share a single source sample, sequenced in a study of T cells in Graves' hyperthyroidism and ophthalmopathy. RNA transcripts were the template for amplifying TCR beta CDR3 regions. The HTBI primer set served for first-round RT-PCR of the TCR CDR3. TCRdb re-analysed the multiplex PCR reads in MiXCR, keeping a single row per CDR3 protein. The sample has fewer than 900,000 distinct CDR3 sequences; 15% to 20% are singletons. Sequencing was done on a sample of blood. These receptors originate from a man younger than 30 with Graves' hyperthyroidism.

This chain joins TRBV4-2 and TRBJ2-1, with 11 bases fitting TRBD2. The length of the CDR3 is 17 residues. Germline loops: CDR1 LGHNA, CDR2 YNFKEQ. Trimming at V came to 4 bases and at J to 4 bases, leaving 9 bases not matched to a gene. In DNA, the CDR3 is TGTGCCAGCAGCCCTCCCGATCCTAGCGGGAGGTACAATGAGCAGTTCTTC. This encodes CASSPPDPSGRYNEQFF.

This clonotype was found once. This sequence may be a read error, since a much larger clone differs from it by one base. V gene TRBV6-5 combines with J gene TRBJ2-2, with D tentatively TRBD1 (6 bases). V shed 2 bases and J shed 6 bases, with 10 bases lying between them. The length of the CDR3 is 14 residues. Per germline, CDR1 MNHEY and CDR2 SVGAGI. CDR3 sequence reads: CASSYPAGAGELFF. The CDR3, as DNA: TGTGCCAGCAGTTACCCGGCAGGGGCCGGGGAGCTGTTTTTT.

This clonotype was picked up many times. This chain joins TRBV20-1 and TRBJ2-3; 14 bases match TRBD2. Trimming cost V 5 bases and J 0 bases; bases outside gene matches: 7. The CDR3 consists of 17 residues. From germline, CDR1 is DFQATT and CDR2 SNEGSKA (reference sequence). CDR3 loop: CSAPGTSGRPSTDTQYF. The CDR3, as DNA: TGCAGTGCTCCCGGGACTAGCGGGAGACCTAGCACAGATACGCAGTATTTT.

This clonotype occurred many times. The chain uses TRBV3-1 and TRBJ2-7, with 15 bases aligning to TRBD2. The trim removed 4 bases at V and 4 bases at J, leaving 5 bases unmatched. CDR1 is LGHDT, CDR2 YNNKEL, per germline (reference sequence). This CDR3 has 16 amino acids. DNA of the CDR3: TGTGCCAGCAGCCGCGGACTAGCGGGAGGGCCATACGAGCAGTACTTC. Its translation is CASSRGLAGGPYEQYF.

In this sample, this clonotype turned up many times. CDR3 sequence reads: CASSAHSPTDTQYF. The DNA of the CDR3 is TGTGCCAGCAGCGCCCATTCCCCGACGGATACGCAGTATTTT. This chain links TRBV11-2 with TRBJ2-3, with D uncertain. In germline, CDR1 is SGHAT, CDR2 FQNNGV. Trimming took off 5 bases at V and 6 bases at J, with 15 bases between the two ends. The CDR3 sequence is 14 residues long.

The rearrangement joins TRBV20-1 to TRBJ1-4; tentative D call: TRBD1 (5 bases). The germline V gene encodes CDR1 DFQATT and CDR2 SNEGSKA (reference sequence). Between the trimmed V and J ends, which lost 6 bases and 0 bases, there was a span of 11 bases. The CDR3 extends over 14 amino acids. Here the CDR3 DNA reads TGCAGTGCGCGGACACTTGCAACTAATGAAAAACTGTTTTTT. Translating it yields CSARTLATNEKLFF.

This clonotype was counted only a few times. V is TRBV9 and J is TRBJ2-1; D could derive from TRBD1 or TRBD2 (5 bases each). The germline V gene encodes CDR1 SGDLS and CDR2 YYNGEE. The CDR3 sequence is 18 residues long. V lost 0 bases, J lost 0 bases, and 16 bases lay in between. This CDR3 is CASSVEVQGRNSYNEQFF. The DNA of the CDR3 is TGTGCCAGCAGCGTAGAGGTCCAGGGACGAAACTCCTACAATGAGCAGTTCTTC.

This clonotype was recorded at least ten times. The chain combines TRBV19 with TRBJ2-7, with a tentative D call TRBD2 (6 bases). This CDR3 region has 15 residues. The V and J ends lost 5 bases and 3 bases respectively, with 17 bases between them. Germline assignment: CDR1 LNHDA and CDR2 SQIVND (reference sequence). CDR3 in DNA: TGTGCCAGTAGTCCAGGGACTGCCGGCGGCTACGAGCAGTACTTC. Protein sequence: CASSPGTAGGYEQYF.

CDR3 residues: CASSLDWGRGYTF. CDR3 bases: TGTGCCAGCAGCTTAGACTGGGGACGGGGCTACACCTTC. The chain recombines TRBV11-2 with TRBJ1-2; tentative D call: TRBD1 (5 bases). V lost 0 bases, J lost 8 bases, and 10 bases lay in between. CDR3 length: 13 amino acids. Germline V gene sequence: CDR1 SGHAT, CDR2 FQNNGV. Looking up the rest from reference TRBV11-2 and TRBJ1-2 gives the full variable domain: EAGVAQSPRYKIIEKRQSVAFWCNPISGHATLYWYQQILGQGPKLLIQFQNNGVVDDSQLPKDRFSAERLKGVDSTLKIQPAKLEDSAVYLCASSLDWGRGYTFGSGTRLTVV.

This chain joins TRBV28 and TRBJ2-7, with 13 nucleotides matching TRBD2. From germline, CDR1 is MDHEN and CDR2 SYDVKM. The J segment lost 7 bases and the V segment lost 4 bases, leaving 7 bases of the junction unmatched. CDR3 length: 15 residues. The CDR3 region has the DNA TGTGCCAGCAGTTCTGGACTAGCGGGAGAGTATGAGCAGTACTTC. Encoded protein: CASSSGLAGEYEQYF.

The table lists this clonotype with many counts. The chain joins TRBV12-3 or TRBV12-4 to TRBJ2-5; the D gene is possibly TRBD1 (6 bases). This CDR3 region has 12 residues. The V end was cut by 6 bases, the J end by 10 bases, with 15 bases between. CDR3 coding DNA: TGTGCCAGCAGCCTGGACAGTCCTGGCCAGTACTTC. This translates into CASSLDSPGQYF.

This clonotype was found once. A much larger clonotype is one base distant, so this may be a read error. Likely a read error: the CDR3 ends without its conserved phenylalanine or tryptophan. This chain uses TRBV20-1 with TRBJ1-1, with D unclear. The V end lost 7 bases, the J end lost 3 bases, and 6 bases lay between the germline ends. Germline lookup yields CDR1 DFQATT and CDR2 SNEGSKA (reference sequence). The CDR3 extends over 10 amino acids. As DNA, the CDR3 is TGCAGTGGCCGGCACACTGAAGCTTTCCTT. This gives the protein CSGRHTEAFL.

This clonotype was found many times. The chain employs TRBV28 and TRBJ2-7; weak D call: TRBD1 (6 bases). Trimming took off 1 base at V and 7 bases at J, with 14 bases between the two ends. This CDR3 contains 14 residues. Germline loops: CDR1 MDHEN, CDR2 SYDVKM. This CDR3 reads CASSLSLRGREQYF. The CDR3 DNA reads as TGTGCCAGCAGTTTATCCCTCAGGGGACGGGAGCAGTACTTC.

V gene TRBV11-2 combines with J gene TRBJ2-1; the D call may be TRBD1 or TRBD2 (5 bases each). Trimming shortened V by 7 bases and J by 2 bases, and 15 bases separated the two germline ends. CDR3 size: 15 residues. The V gene's germline CDR1 is SGHAT and CDR2 FQNNGV. CDR3 residues: CASNFYGAAYNEQFF. CDR3 sequence (DNA): TGTGCCAGCAACTTTTACGGGGCAGCCTACAATGAGCAGTTCTTC.

The chain employs TRBV3-1 and TRBJ2-7; TRBD2 agrees at 7 bases. The CDR3 runs 13 residues. Looked up from germline, CDR1 is LGHDT and CDR2 is YNNKEL (reference sequence). Losses at the gene ends were 8 bases for V and 0 bases for J; bases not matched to a gene: 4. The CDR3 here is CASRDYDSYEQYF. The CDR3, as DNA: TGTGCCAGCCGGGACTACGACTCCTACGAGCAGTACTTC.

This clonotype was found many times. The chain uses TRBV6-1 and TRBJ1-1; D is possibly TRBD1 (5 bases). Germline CDR1 is MNHNS and CDR2 is SASEGT. This CDR3 spans 14 amino acids. Trimming removed 3 bases at V and 1 base at J, with 9 bases between. In DNA, the CDR3 is TGTGCCAGCAGTGACTGGGGCGGGAACACTGAAGCTTTCTTT. Translated: CASSDWGGNTEAFF.

This clonotype appeared many times. CDR3 nucleotide sequence: TGTGCCATCAGTGAGTCGAGAGGGCGGGGTGAAGCTTTCTTT. Translated: CAISESRGRGEAFF. The gene calls are TRBV10-3 and TRBJ1-1, with D unresolved. The CDR3 loop spans 14 amino acids. Germline assignment: CDR1 ENHRY and CDR2 SYGVKD. V lost 0 bases and J lost 7, with 12 bases in between.

For this clonotype: This may stem from a read error, because a much larger clone lies one nucleotide away. The chain links TRBV11-2 to TRBJ2-3; 8 bases align to TRBD2. Germline V gene sequence: CDR1 SGHAT, CDR2 FQNNGV. The CDR3 loop spans 17 amino acids. The trim removed 7 bases at V and 2 bases at J, leaving 14 bases unmatched. DNA for the CDR3: TGTGCCAGCAAAGTCGGGACTAGTATCAAGGACACAGATACGCAGTATTTT. This sequence encodes CASKVGTSIKDTDTQYF.

The CDR3: CSARDIRGTVSQETQYF. The CDR3 region has the DNA TGCAGTGCTAGAGATATAAGAGGGACAGTCAGCCAAGAGACCCAGTACTTC. This chain uses TRBV20-1 with TRBJ2-5, with TRBD1 identical over 7 bases. CDR1 and CDR2 (germline): DFQATT, SNEGSKA (reference sequence). Unmatched junction bases numbered 11, after V lost 0 bases and J lost 1 base. The CDR3 length is 17 residues.

Points on this clonotype: A clone one base away is much larger, so this may be a read error. The chain has TRBV2 and TRBJ1-5; no reliable D call. This CDR3 contains 13 residues. CDR1 and CDR2 from the germline V gene are SNHLY and FYNNEI. Written as DNA, the CDR3 is TGTGCCAGCAGTGGAGGCGAGGTTCAGTCCCAGCATTTT. Protein product: CASSGGEVQSQHF.